A single sample gave rise to the 27 T cell receptor beta chains below, sequenced in a study of control samples from healthy donors and cancer patients (TCRdb year 2020). Libraries were prepared through the immunoSEQ multiplex PCR assay. In its TCRdb copy, this immuneACCESS table keeps in-frame sequences only and misses some clones. Where compared with another copy, unresolved V genes explain less than half of these, and the others have no known cause. A total of roughly 170,000 clones appear in this sample, around 95% of them only once. Jointly, the top ten make up 4.1% of the sample. The sequenced sample consisted of blood. The receptors come from an older woman in good health.

This CDR3 reads CASSSHSGTDTEAFF. The DNA for the CDR3 is TGTGCCAGCAGTTCTCACTCAGGGACAGACACTGAAGCTTTCTTT. The chain is built from TRBV27 and TRBJ1-1, with TRBD1 matching 7 bases. The CDR3 extends over 15 amino acids. CDR1 and CDR2 from the germline V gene are MNHEY and SMNVEV (reference sequence). After removal of 4 bases from V and 3 bases from J, the junction contained 8 bases not matched to a gene.

This sequence joins TRBV27 and TRBJ2-7; 8 positions match TRBD2. Per germline, CDR1 MNHEY and CDR2 SMNVEV (reference sequence). V dropped 0 bases and J dropped 2; count of bases not matched to a gene: 12. This CDR3 spans 18 amino acids. The chain's CDR3 is CASSLSWRGAESAYEQYF. For the CDR3, the DNA is TGTGCCAGCAGTTTATCCTGGCGGGGGGCTGAATCTGCCTACGAGCAGTACTTC.

This chain connects TRBV6-4 to TRBJ1-3; tentative D call: TRBD1 (6 bases). The CDR3 contains 13 residues. Germline V gives CDR1 MRHNA, CDR2 SNTAGT. The V end lost 3 bases, the J end lost 4 bases, and 7 bases lay between the germline ends. The CDR3 protein is CASSDDRGNTIYF. CDR3 coding DNA: TGTGCCAGCAGTGATGACAGGGGAAACACCATATATTTT.

This rearrangement joins TRBV14 to TRBJ1-1, with D maybe TRBD1 (5 bases). This CDR3 has 19 residues. Trimming cost V 1 base and J 3 bases, with 24 bases left between them. Germline V gene sequence: CDR1 SGHDN, CDR2 FVKESK. The CDR3 nucleotides read TGTGCCAGCAGCCAAGTACGGAAAGTCGATCCGGGACTGTACACTGAAGCTTTCTTT. This codes for CASSQVRKVDPGLYTEAFF.

This rearrangement joins TRBV6-5 to TRBJ1-2; D unresolved. Germline V gene lookup returns CDR1 MNHEY and CDR2 SVGAGI. The CDR3 has 11 amino acids. Here the CDR3 DNA reads TGTGGAACGTCTGCTAACTATGGCTACACCTTC. The encoded protein is CGTSANYGYTF.

V usage is TRBV5-1 and J usage is TRBJ2-2; D unresolved. The CDR3 loop spans 13 amino acids. Trimming cost V 7 bases and J 13 bases, with 20 bases left between them. The V gene's germline CDR1 is SGHRS and CDR2 YFSETQ. The CDR3 nucleotides read TGCGCCAGCCGACTCCCTTCTACGGACGGGCTGTTTTTT. This translates into CASRLPSTDGLFF.

The V call is TRBV24-1, the J call TRBJ2-3, with TRBD1 as a possible D gene (6 bases). V dropped 2 bases and J dropped 2 bases, with 10 bases sitting between them. CDR1 KGHDR and CDR2 SFDVKD come from the germline V gene. There are 15 residues in the CDR3. The CDR3 region is CATSDSGVATDTQYF. The CDR3, as DNA: TGTGCCACCAGTGATTCAGGGGTTGCCACAGATACGCAGTATTTT.

This rearrangement joins TRBV9 to TRBJ1-5; D ambiguous. Trimming left V 0 bases short and J 0 bases short, with 10 bases between. The CDR3 is 16 residues long. Per germline, CDR1 SGDLS and CDR2 YYNGEE. The CDR3 protein is CASSVGAGSSNQPQHF. CDR3 DNA sequence: TGTGCCAGCAGCGTAGGGGCGGGGAGTAGCAATCAGCCCCAGCATTTT. The variable domain in full, with the rest retrieved from reference TRBV9 and TRBJ1-5, is DSGVTQTPKHLITATGQRVTLRCSPRSGDLSVYWYQQSLDQGLQFLIQYYNGEERAKGNILERFSAQQFPDLHSELNLSSLELGDSALYFCASSVGAGSSNQPQHFGDGTRLSIL.

In this sample, this clone turned up once. In nucleotides, the CDR3 is TGCGCCAGCAGCCACGCAGGAGGGGGGACTGGAAACACCATATATTTT. Its protein is CASSHAGGGTGNTIYF. The rearrangement joins TRBV4-3 to TRBJ1-3; tentative D call: TRBD1 (6 bases). Germline CDR1 and CDR2: LGHNA and YSLEER. Trimming cost V 3 bases and J 2 bases, with 14 bases left between them. The CDR3 is 16 amino acids.

The chain joins TRBV7-2 to TRBJ1-2; possible D gene TRBD1, 5 bases. Trimming removed 1 base from V and 4 bases from J, with 13 bases in between. The germline CDR1 and CDR2 sequences are SGHTA and FQGNSA. The CDR3 extends over 15 amino acids. CDR3 residues: CASSLVEGISYGYTF. The CDR3 bases are TGTGCCAGCAGCTTAGTGGAGGGGATCAGCTATGGCTACACCTTC.

For this clone: The junction does not match germline at one end; this may be a read error. The genes are TRBV29-1 and TRBJ2-2; the match to TRBD2 covers 7 bases. Germline-derived CDR1 and CDR2 are SQVTM and ANQGSEA. This CDR3 comprises 17 residues. CDR3 loop: CSVGLGPGGRRNRGAVF. As DNA, the CDR3 is TGCAGCGTAGGCCTGGGCCCGGGAGGCAGAAGGAACCGGGGAGCTGTTTTT.

The chain uses TRBV27 and TRBJ1-5, with TRBD1 as a possible D gene (6 bases). The CDR3 sequence is 18 residues long. V lost 5 bases and J lost 0, with 20 bases in between. Germline V gives CDR1 MNHEY, CDR2 SMNVEV (reference sequence). CDR3 region: CASSRQRGDGYSNQPQHF. Here the CDR3 DNA reads TGTGCCAGCAGTCGCCAAAGGGGGGACGGATATAGCAATCAGCCCCAGCATTTT.

The chain recombines TRBV7-9 with TRBJ1-6; 9 nucleotides align to TRBD1. V dropped 6 bases and J dropped 9; count of bases not matched to a gene: 6. From germline, CDR1 is SEHNR and CDR2 FQNEAQ (reference sequence). There are 14 residues in the CDR3. The CDR3 nucleotides read TGTGCCAGCAGTTCCGGGACAGGGACTTCACCCCTCCACTTT. As protein: CASSSGTGTSPLHF.

This clone was detected only once. The chain combines TRBV2 with TRBJ2-2; D might be TRBD2 (6 bases). This CDR3 spans 16 amino acids. Germline values: CDR1 SNHLY, CDR2 FYNNEI. Trimming took off 5 bases at V and 2 bases at J, with 15 bases between the two ends. CDR3 sequence: CASSNRGGVNTGELFF. As DNA, the CDR3 is TGTGCCAGCAGTAATCGAGGCGGGGTTAACACCGGGGAGCTGTTTTTT.

The V and J genes are TRBV5-1 and TRBJ2-5; 9 bases fit TRBD1. V was clipped by 4 bases and J by 5 bases; unmatched bases: 6. There are 14 residues in the CDR3. Germline CDR1 SGHRS, CDR2 YFSETQ. The CDR3 DNA reads TGCGCCAGCAGCCCGGGACAGGGTGCGGAGACCCAGTACTTC. The encoded protein is CASSPGQGAETQYF.

V usage is TRBV19 and J usage is TRBJ1-2, with D possibly matching TRBD1 (6 bases). This CDR3 has 12 residues. Germline lookup yields CDR1 LNHDA and CDR2 SQIVND (reference sequence). Trimming removed 4 bases at V and 11 bases at J, with 14 bases between. The CDR3 nucleotides are TGTGCCAGTAGTACTACAGGGATCCCATACACCTTC. It yields the protein CASSTTGIPYTF.

This clone occurred once. V usage is TRBV6-5 and J usage is TRBJ2-5; D is unclear. The CDR3 extends over 16 amino acids. V lost 4 bases and J lost 0, with 15 bases in between. CDR1 and CDR2 (germline): MNHEY, SVGAGI. The CDR3 DNA sequence: TGTGCCAGCAGTTGGGCGTCTGGGGTGTACCAAGAGACCCAGTACTTC. It is translated as CASSWASGVYQETQYF.

The CDR3 DNA sequence: TGTGCCATCAGTGAAATACGGTCCTCTGGAAACACCATATATTTT. This codes for CAISEIRSSGNTIYF. The rearrangement uses TRBV10-3 and TRBJ1-3; D remains ambiguous. CDR3 length: 15 residues. The germline V gene has CDR1 ENHRY and CDR2 SYGVKD. V was pared by 3 bases and J by 0 bases, with 9 bases between.

The V and J genes are TRBV13 and TRBJ2-1, with D possibly called TRBD1 or TRBD2 (5 bases each). This CDR3 spans 15 amino acids. The germline V and J ends were trimmed by 0 bases and 6 bases, with 12 bases remaining between them. Germline V gives CDR1 PRHDT, CDR2 FYEKMQ (reference sequence). CDR3 amino acids: CASSLGRGLLNEQFF. Written as DNA, the CDR3 is TGTGCCAGCAGCTTAGGCCGGGGCCTTCTCAATGAGCAGTTCTTC. The full variable domain, its missing parts supplied by reference TRBV13 and TRBJ2-1, is AAGVIQSPRHLIKEKRETATLKCYPIPRHDTVYWYQQGPGQDPQFLISFYEKMQSDKGSIPDRFSAQQFSDYHSELNMSSLELGDSALYFCASSLGRGLLNEQFFGPGTRLTVL.

The chain links TRBV28 to TRBJ1-2, with TRBD1 identical over 8 bases. V lost 1 base, J lost 7 bases, and 11 bases stayed unmatched. The CDR3 extends over 16 amino acids. Germline V gene data show CDR1 as MDHEN and CDR2 as SYDVKM. CDR3 region: CASSLSAGGAYSGYTF. The CDR3, as DNA: TGTGCCAGCAGTTTATCGGCAGGGGGCGCGTATAGTGGCTACACCTTC.

The chain has TRBV18 and TRBJ2-5, with 9 bases aligning to TRBD2. The germline gives CDR1 KGHSH, CDR2 LQKENI. The V segment lost 1 base and the J segment 0 bases; nucleotides outside the gene matches: 3. The CDR3 has 16 residues. The CDR3 is CASSPQSGGNQETQYF. DNA of the CDR3: TGTGCCAGCTCACCACAAAGCGGGGGGAACCAAGAGACCCAGTACTTC.

This chain links TRBV18 with TRBJ1-5, with D maybe TRBD1 (5 bases). Germline V lookup: CDR1 KGHSH, CDR2 LQKENI. V was cut by 3 bases and J by 0 bases, with 15 bases left in between. The CDR3 covers 17 residues. CDR3 sequence reads: CASSPVQESYSNQPQHF. The CDR3 bases are TGTGCCAGCTCACCTGTACAGGAGAGTTATAGCAATCAGCCCCAGCATTTT.

This CDR3 reads CASSDRTADTEAFF. The DNA for the CDR3 is TGTGCCAGCAGCGACAGGACAGCCGACACTGAAGCTTTCTTT. The chain recombines TRBV7-2 with TRBJ1-1; D is possibly TRBD1 (6 bases). CDR3 length equals 14 residues. CDR1 is SGHTA and CDR2 is FQGNSA in the germline V gene. V was clipped by 5 bases and J by 3 bases, with 13 bases between them.

The CDR3 sequence: CASSQGARGGLTDTQYF. DNA of the CDR3: TGCGCCAGCAGCCAAGGCGCGCGGGGGGGATTAACAGATACGCAGTATTTT. The genes are TRBV4-3 and TRBJ2-3; 9 nucleotides agree with TRBD2. The CDR3 contains 17 residues. The germline V gene encodes CDR1 LGHNA and CDR2 YSLEER. Unmatched junction bases numbered 8, after V lost 1 base and J lost 3 bases.

The chain employs TRBV3-1 (or the pseudogene TRBV3-2) and TRBJ2-7; D could derive from TRBD1 or TRBD2 (6 bases each). This CDR3 has 16 residues. Per the germline V gene, CDR1 is LGHDT and CDR2 is YNNKEL (reference sequence). V lost 3 bases, J lost 2 bases, and 17 bases lay in between. The CDR3, as DNA: TGTGCCAGCAGCCAGGGCGGACAGAGGGGGGCCTACGAGCAGTACTTC. Protein: CASSQGGQRGAYEQYF.

The CDR3 sequence: CASSKTSGGSYEQFF. The CDR3 DNA reads as TGTGCCAGCAGCAAGACTAGCGGGGGGTCCTATGAGCAGTTCTTC. This chain connects TRBV6-2 or TRBV6-3 to TRBJ2-1, with TRBD2 identical over 13 bases. With 6 bases clipped from V and 8 bases from J, the junction kept 7 bases outside the gene matches. The CDR3 has 15 amino acids. Germline V gene lookup returns CDR1 MNHEY and CDR2 SVGEGT.

The rearrangement links TRBV5-1 to TRBJ2-2; D might be TRBD1 (5 bases). In germline, CDR1 is SGHRS, CDR2 YFSETQ. CDR3 length: 15 residues. The V end was cut by 3 bases, the J end by 5 bases, with 14 bases between. CDR3 coding DNA: TGCGCCAGCAGCTATGGACAAGAAAAGACCGGGGAGCTGTTTTTT. This codes for CASSYGQEKTGELFF. Complete variable domain (other parts from reference TRBV5-1 and TRBJ2-2): KAGVTQTPRYLIKTRGQQVTLSCSPISGHRSVSWYQQTPGQGLQFLFEYFSETQRNKGNFPGRFSGRQFSNSRSEMNVSTLELGDSALYLCASSYGQEKTGELFFGEGSRLTVL.